This is a list of T cell receptor beta chains from one sample in a study of regulatory T cells in long-lasting Graves disease. In TCRdb, the multiplex PCR reads were re-called with MiXCR into one record per CDR3 protein. Altogether approximately 360,000 distinct CDR3 sequences are present, approximately 23% being singletons, with the ten largest covering 25% to 30%. This material consisted of peripheral blood mononuclear cells (PBMCs), taken when the disease was refractory, from a patient treated with antithyroid drugs. The receptors stem from a woman aged 35 to 49 with Graves disease. Each CDR3 is given with its conserved first and last residue. A D gene is named only where the DNA matches it firmly. Expanded clones are given a class, and other clones once, few, many or no size at all.

v_call	j_call	d_call	clone_size	cdr3_nt	cdr3_aa
TRBV3-1	TRBJ1-2	NA	NA	TGTGCCAGCAGCCTAGATTTTGAAGGAAACTATGGCTACACCTTC	CASSLDFEGNYGYTF
TRBV19	TRBJ1-5	NA	few	TGTGCCAGTAGTATTTGGGGGTTCAATCAGCCCCAGCATTTT	CASSIWGFNQPQHF
TRBV20-1	TRBJ1-3	TRBD1	NA	TGCAGTGCTAGAGTCCAAGGGGGCAGAAACACCATATATTTT	CSARVQGGRNTIYF
TRBV5-1	TRBJ1-1	NA	NA	TGCGCCAGCAGGCAATTAGAGACAGGGAACACTGAAGCTTTCTTT	CASRQLETGNTEAFF
TRBV29-1	TRBJ2-7	NA	NA	TGCAGCGTTACCGGGAACTCCTACGAGCAGTACTTC	CSVTGNSYEQYF
TRBV28	TRBJ2-4	TRBD2	many	TGTGCCAGCAGTACCCGACTAGCGCTCAAAAACATTCAGTACTTC	CASSTRLALKNIQYF
TRBV4-1	TRBJ1-1	NA	few	TGCGCCAGCAGCCAAGTAGTTCTGCCTGTAGGTACTGAAGCTTTCTTT	CASSQVVLPVGTEAFF
TRBV19	TRBJ1-5	NA	NA	TGTGCCAGTACACGAAGGGTTAGCAATCAGCCCCAGCATTTT	CASTRRVSNQPQHF
TRBV5-1	TRBJ1-4	NA	NA	TGCGCCAGCAGCTTGGACGGGATTCAATTTGAGGAAAAACTGTTTTTT	CASSLDGIQFEEKLFF
TRBV28	TRBJ2-7	NA	many	TGTGCCAGCGGGGTTGCGCGTTACGAGCAGTACTTC	CASGVARYEQYF
TRBV20-1	TRBJ1-2	NA	NA	TGCAGTGCTAGAGATAGTTGGCAGACCTACCCTAACTATGGCTACACCTTC	CSARDSWQTYPNYGYTF
TRBV11-2	TRBJ2-7	TRBD1	many	TGTGCCAGCAGCTTTGGGACAGACATTTACGAGCAGTACTTC	CASSFGTDIYEQYF
TRBV7-8	TRBJ2-2	NA	few	TGTGCCAGCAGCTTAGCGCCCGACAGGGAGGACACCGGGGAGCTGTTTTTT	CASSLAPDREDTGELFF
TRBV27	TRBJ1-1	NA	many	TGTGCCAGCAGCTCTAGAACAGGGAAGAGGGGAGCTTTCTTT	CASSSRTGKRGAFF
TRBV12-3/TRBV12-4	TRBJ2-4	NA	many	TGTGCCAGCACCCCCCCCGGGCTAGCCAAAAACATTCAGTACTTC	CASTPPGLAKNIQYF
TRBV20-1	TRBJ2-7	TRBD1	many	TGCAGTGCTTGGACAGGGGGAGAGCAGTACTTC	CSAWTGGEQYF
TRBV24-1	TRBJ2-1	NA	NA	TGTGCCACCAGTGACGGAGGGCCGTCCAATGAGCAGTTCTTC	CATSDGGPSNEQFF
TRBV20-1	TRBJ2-1	TRBD1	NA	TGCAGTGCAAAGGACAGGGGATATTACAATGAGCAGTTCTTC	CSAKDRGYYNEQFF
TRBV7-2	TRBJ2-1	TRBD2	NA	TGTGCCAGCAGCTTACGGCTAGCGGGAGGGTGGGGATACAATGAGCAGTTCTTC	CASSLRLAGGWGYNEQFF
TRBV11-2	TRBJ1-1	TRBD1	NA	TGTGCCAGCAGCGACCGGACGGACAGGGTCAGCACTGAAGCTTTCTTT	CASSDRTDRVSTEAFF
TRBV5-6	TRBJ2-1	TRBD2	NA	TGTGCCAGCAGCCCTGAGGGACTAGATCAGTTCTTC	CASSPEGLDQFF
TRBV6-1	TRBJ1-6	TRBD1	NA	TGTGCCAGCAGCCCCTCGGGACAGGGGTATTCACCCCTCCACTTT	CASSPSGQGYSPLHF
TRBV20-1	TRBJ2-6	NA	many	TGCAGTGCTTCTCCCGGCGGCTCGAGCTCTGGGGCCAACGTCCTGACTTTC	CSASPGGSSSGANVLTF
TRBV28	TRBJ1-5	TRBD1	medium-sized	TGTGCCAGCAGTTCCGGACAGGGGGCCGAGCCCCAGCATTTT	CASSSGQGAEPQHF
TRBV28	TRBJ1-4	NA	many	TGTGCCAGCAGCTACGGTGGGGCAACTAATGAAAAACTGTTTTTT	CASSYGGATNEKLFF
TRBV10-2	TRBJ1-1	TRBD1	NA	TGCGCCAGCAGTATTTGGGACAGGGACACTGAAGCTTTCTTT	CASSIWDRDTEAFF
TRBV19	TRBJ1-1	NA	NA	TGTGCCAGTAGTCTCCTTGAGTGGACTGAAGCTTTCTTT	CASSLLEWTEAFF
TRBV7-9	TRBJ2-7	NA	few	TGTGCCAGCAGCCCTACAGCGAACAGCGAGCAGTACTTC	CASSPTANSEQYF
TRBV11-2	TRBJ2-1	TRBD2	NA	TGTGCCAGCAGGACCCTCGGGAGGTTCTACAATGAGCAGTTCTTC	CASRTLGRFYNEQFF
TRBV20-1	TRBJ1-6	NA	NA	TGCAGTGCTAGAGAGTGGGGAGGAGGGTTTGGCAATTCACCCCTCCACTTT	CSAREWGGGFGNSPLHF
TRBV2	TRBJ2-7	NA	many	TGTGCCAGCACAGCCTTCCCGAGCTCCTACGAGCAGTACTTC	CASTAFPSSYEQYF
TRBV7-9	TRBJ2-7	TRBD1	NA	TGTGCCAGCAGCCAGACAGGGGATGGCTACGAGCAGTACTTC	CASSQTGDGYEQYF
TRBV28	TRBJ2-7	NA	many	TGTGCCAGCAGGGGCCATGTTGGGGCGCTTGAGCAGTACTTC	CASRGHVGALEQYF
TRBV5-1	TRBJ2-7	TRBD1	few	TGCGCCAGCAGCTTGATGGGACAGGGGGCCGAGCAGTACTTC	CASSLMGQGAEQYF
TRBV7-3	TRBJ2-7	TRBD2	NA	TGTGCCAGCAGCTTAACTCCTATAGCGGGAGTAGGAGAGCAGTACTTC	CASSLTPIAGVGEQYF
TRBV20-1	TRBJ1-2	NA	many	TGCAGTGCTAGTCCGCTTCGGACCTATGGCTACACCTTC	CSASPLRTYGYTF